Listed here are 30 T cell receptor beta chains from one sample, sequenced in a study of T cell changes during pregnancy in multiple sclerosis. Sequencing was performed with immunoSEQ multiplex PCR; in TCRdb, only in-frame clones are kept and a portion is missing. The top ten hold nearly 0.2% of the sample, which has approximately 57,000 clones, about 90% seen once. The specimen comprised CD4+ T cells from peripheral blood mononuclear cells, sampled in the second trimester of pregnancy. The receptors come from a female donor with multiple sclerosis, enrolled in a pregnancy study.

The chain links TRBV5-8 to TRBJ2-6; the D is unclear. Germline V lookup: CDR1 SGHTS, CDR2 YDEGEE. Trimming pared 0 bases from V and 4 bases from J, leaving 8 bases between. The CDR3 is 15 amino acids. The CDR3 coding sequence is TGTGCCAGCAGCTTGGATCAGTCCGGGGCCAACGTCCTGACTTTC. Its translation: CASSLDQSGANVLTF.

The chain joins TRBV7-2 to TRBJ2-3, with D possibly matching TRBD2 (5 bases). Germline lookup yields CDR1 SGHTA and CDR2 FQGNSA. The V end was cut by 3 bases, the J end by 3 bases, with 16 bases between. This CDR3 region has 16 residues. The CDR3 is CASSFSTTRRTDTQYF. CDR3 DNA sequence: TGTGCCAGCAGCTTTTCGACTACCCGAAGGACAGATACGCAGTATTTT.

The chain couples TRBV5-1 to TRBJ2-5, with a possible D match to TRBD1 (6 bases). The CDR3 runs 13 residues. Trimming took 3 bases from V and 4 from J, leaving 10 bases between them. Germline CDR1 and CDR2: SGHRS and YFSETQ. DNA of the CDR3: TGCGCCAGCAGCTGGGGGCCTAGAGAGACCCAGTACTTC. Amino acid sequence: CASSWGPRETQYF.

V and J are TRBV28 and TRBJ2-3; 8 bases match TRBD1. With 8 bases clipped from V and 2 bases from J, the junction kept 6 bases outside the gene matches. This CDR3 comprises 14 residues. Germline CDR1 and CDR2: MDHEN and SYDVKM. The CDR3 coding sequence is TGTGCCAGCCACCGGACAGGGATCACAGATACGCAGTATTTT. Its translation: CASHRTGITDTQYF.

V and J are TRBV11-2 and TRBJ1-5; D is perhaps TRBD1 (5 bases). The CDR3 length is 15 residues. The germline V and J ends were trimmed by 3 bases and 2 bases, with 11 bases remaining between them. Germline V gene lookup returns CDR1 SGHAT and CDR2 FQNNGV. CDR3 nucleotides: TGTGCCAGCAGCTTGGCGGGGGGGGGCAATCAGCCCCAGCATTTT. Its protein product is CASSLAGGGNQPQHF.

The chain's CDR3 is CAWSVGEGIGQPQHF. CDR3 DNA sequence: TGTGCCTGGAGTGTAGGGGAGGGTATCGGTCAGCCCCAGCATTTT. The gene calls are TRBV30 and TRBJ1-5; D perhaps matches TRBD1 (5 bases). CDR3 length: 15 amino acids. Germline values: CDR1 GTSNPN, CDR2 SVGIG (reference sequence). Trimming shortened V by 0 bases and J by 6 bases, and 15 bases separated the two germline ends.

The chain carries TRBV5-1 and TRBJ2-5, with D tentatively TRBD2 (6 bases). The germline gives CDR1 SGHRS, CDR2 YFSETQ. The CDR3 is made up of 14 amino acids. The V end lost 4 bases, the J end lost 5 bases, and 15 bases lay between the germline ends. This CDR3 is CASSPGGVGETQYF. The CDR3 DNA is TGCGCCAGCAGCCCGGGCGGGGTGGGGGAGACCCAGTACTTC. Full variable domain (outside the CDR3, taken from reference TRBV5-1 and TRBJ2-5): KAGVTQTPRYLIKTRGQQVTLSCSPISGHRSVSWYQQTPGQGLQFLFEYFSETQRNKGNFPGRFSGRQFSNSRSEMNVSTLELGDSALYLCASSPGGVGETQYFGPGTRLLVL.

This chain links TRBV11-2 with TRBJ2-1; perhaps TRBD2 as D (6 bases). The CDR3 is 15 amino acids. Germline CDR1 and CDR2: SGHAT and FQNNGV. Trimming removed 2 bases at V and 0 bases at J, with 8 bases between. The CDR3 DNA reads TGTGCCAGCAGCTTACGGGGGTACTCCTACAATGAGCAGTTCTTC. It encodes CASSLRGYSYNEQFF.

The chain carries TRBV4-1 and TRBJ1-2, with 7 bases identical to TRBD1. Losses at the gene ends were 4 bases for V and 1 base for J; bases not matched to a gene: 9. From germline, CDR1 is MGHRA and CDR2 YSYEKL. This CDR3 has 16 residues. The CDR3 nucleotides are TGCGCCAGCAGCCCCGAAGGACAGGCGCTTAACTATGGCTACACCTTC. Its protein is CASSPEGQALNYGYTF.

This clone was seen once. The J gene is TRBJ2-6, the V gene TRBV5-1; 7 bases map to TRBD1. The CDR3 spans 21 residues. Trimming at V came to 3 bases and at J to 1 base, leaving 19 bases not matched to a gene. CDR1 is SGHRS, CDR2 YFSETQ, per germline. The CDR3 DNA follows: TGCGCCAGCAGCTCCTTCCCTCTTACAGGGGCGCTGGCGTCTGGGGCCAACGTCCTGACTTTC. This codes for CASSSFPLTGALASGANVLTF.

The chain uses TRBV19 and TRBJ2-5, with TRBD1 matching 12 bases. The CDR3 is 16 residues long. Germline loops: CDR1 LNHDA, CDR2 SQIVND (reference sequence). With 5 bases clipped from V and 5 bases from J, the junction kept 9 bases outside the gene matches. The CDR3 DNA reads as TGTGCCAGTAGTGTCTCGGGACAGGGGGCTTCTGAGACCCAGTACTTC. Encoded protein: CASSVSGQGASETQYF.

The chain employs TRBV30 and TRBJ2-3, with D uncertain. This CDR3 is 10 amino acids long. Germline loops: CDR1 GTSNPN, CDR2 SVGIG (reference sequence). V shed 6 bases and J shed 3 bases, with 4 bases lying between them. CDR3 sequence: CACPTDTQYF. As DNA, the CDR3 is TGTGCCTGCCCAACAGATACGCAGTATTTT. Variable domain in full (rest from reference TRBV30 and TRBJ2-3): SQTIHQWPATLVQPVGSPLSLECTVEGTSNPNLYWYRQAAGRGLQLLFYSVGIGQISSEVPQNLSASRPQDRQFILSSKKLLLSDSGFYLCACPTDTQYFGPGTRLTVL.

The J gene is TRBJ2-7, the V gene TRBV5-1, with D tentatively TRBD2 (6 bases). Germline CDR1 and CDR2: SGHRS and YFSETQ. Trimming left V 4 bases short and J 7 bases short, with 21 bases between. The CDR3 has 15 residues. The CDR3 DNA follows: TGCGCCAGCAGCAAGGAAGGCGGCGGGATGGGTGAGCAGTACTTC. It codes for CASSKEGGGMGEQYF.

For the CDR3, the DNA is TGTGCCAGCAGTTACCGGGGGGGCAGCGCAGATACGCAGTATTTT. Translating gives CASSYRGGSADTQYF. The chain is built from TRBV6-5 and TRBJ2-3, with 8 positions matching TRBD2. The CDR3 is 15 residues long. Looked up from germline, CDR1 is MNHEY and CDR2 is SVGAGI. V shed 2 bases and J 4 bases; nucleotides not matched to a gene: 5.

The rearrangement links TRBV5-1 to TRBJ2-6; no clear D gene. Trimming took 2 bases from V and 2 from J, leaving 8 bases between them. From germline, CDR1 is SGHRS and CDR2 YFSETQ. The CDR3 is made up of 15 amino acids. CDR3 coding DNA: TGCGCCAGCAGCTTACGTGAGACTGGGGCCAACGTCCTGACTTTC. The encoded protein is CASSLRETGANVLTF.

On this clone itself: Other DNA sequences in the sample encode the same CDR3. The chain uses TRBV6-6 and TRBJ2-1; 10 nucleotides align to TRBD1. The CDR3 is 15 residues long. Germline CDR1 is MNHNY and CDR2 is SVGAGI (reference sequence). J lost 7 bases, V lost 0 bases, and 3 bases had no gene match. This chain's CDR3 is CASSYSRDRGNEQFF. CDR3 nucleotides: TGTGCCAGCAGTTACTCGAGGGACAGGGGTAATGAGCAGTTCTTC.

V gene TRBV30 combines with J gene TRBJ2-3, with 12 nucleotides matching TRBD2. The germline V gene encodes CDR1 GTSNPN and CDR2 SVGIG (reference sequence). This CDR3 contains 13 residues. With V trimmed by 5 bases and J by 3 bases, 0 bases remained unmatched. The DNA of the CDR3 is TGTGCCTGGGGGACTAGCGGGACAGATACGCAGTATTTT. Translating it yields CAWGTSGTDTQYF.

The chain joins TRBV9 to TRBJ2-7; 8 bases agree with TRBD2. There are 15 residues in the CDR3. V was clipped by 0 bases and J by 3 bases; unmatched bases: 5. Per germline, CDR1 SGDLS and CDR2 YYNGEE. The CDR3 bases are TGTGCCAGCAGCGTAGGGCCAGCGGGGGACTACGAGCAGTACTTC. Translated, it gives CASSVGPAGDYEQYF.

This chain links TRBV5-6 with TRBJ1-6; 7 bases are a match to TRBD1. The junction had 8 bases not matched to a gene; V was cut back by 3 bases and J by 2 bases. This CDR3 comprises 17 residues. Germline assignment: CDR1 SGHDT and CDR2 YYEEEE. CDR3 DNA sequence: TGTGCCAGCAGCTCCGGGACAGCTGGGGCCTATAATTCACCCCTCCACTTT. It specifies CASSSGTAGAYNSPLHF.

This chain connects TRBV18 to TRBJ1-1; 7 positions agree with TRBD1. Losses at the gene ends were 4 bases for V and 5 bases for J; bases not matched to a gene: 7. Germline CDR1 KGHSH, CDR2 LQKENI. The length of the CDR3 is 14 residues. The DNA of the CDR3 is TGTGCCAGCTCACTAGACAGGGAGTGGACTGAAGCTTTCTTT. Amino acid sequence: CASSLDREWTEAFF.

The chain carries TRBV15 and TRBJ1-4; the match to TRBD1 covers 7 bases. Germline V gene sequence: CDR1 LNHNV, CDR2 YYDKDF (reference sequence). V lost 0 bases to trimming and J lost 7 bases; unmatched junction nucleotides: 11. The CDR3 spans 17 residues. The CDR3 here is CATSRDYQGVGSEKLFF. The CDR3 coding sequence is TGTGCCACCAGCAGAGATTACCAGGGGGTGGGTAGTGAAAAACTGTTTTTT.

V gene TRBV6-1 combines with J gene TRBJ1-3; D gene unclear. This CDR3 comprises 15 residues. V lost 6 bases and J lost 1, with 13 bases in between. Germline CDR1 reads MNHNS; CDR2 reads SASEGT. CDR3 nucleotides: TGTGCCAGCAGCGAGGCGACTGGATCTGGAAACACCATATATTTT. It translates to CASSEATGSGNTIYF.

Here the CDR3 reads CAWTSHTWATNYGYTF. CDR3 DNA: TGTGCCTGGACCAGCCATACATGGGCCACCAACTATGGCTACACCTTC. The V gene is TRBV30, the J gene TRBJ1-2; D is unresolved. Germline lookup yields CDR1 GTSNPN and CDR2 SVGIG (reference sequence). This CDR3 is 16 amino acids long. Trimming left V 4 bases short and J 2 bases short, with 20 bases between.

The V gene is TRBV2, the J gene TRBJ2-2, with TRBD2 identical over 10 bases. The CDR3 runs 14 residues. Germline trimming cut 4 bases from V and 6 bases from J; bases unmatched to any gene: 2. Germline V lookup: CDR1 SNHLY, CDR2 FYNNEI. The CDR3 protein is CASSGLAGAGELFF. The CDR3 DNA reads TGTGCCAGCAGTGGGCTAGCGGGGGCCGGGGAGCTGTTTTTT.

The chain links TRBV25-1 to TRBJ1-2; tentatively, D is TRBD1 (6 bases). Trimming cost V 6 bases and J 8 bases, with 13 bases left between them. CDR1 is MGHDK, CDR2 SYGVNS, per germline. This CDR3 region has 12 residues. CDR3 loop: CASSAGAEGYTF. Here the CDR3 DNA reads TGTGCCAGCAGCGCAGGGGCGGAAGGCTACACCTTC.

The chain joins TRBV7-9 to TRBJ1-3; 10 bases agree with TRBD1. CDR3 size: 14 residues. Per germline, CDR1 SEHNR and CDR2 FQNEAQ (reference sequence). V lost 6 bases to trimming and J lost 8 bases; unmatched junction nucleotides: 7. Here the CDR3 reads CASRAGTGDYTIYF. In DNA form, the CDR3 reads TGTGCCAGCAGGGCCGGGACAGGGGACTACACCATATATTTT.

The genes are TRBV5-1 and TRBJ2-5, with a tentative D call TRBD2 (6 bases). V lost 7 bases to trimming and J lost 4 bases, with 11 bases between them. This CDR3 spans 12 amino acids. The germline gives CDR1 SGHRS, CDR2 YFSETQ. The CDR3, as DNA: TGCGCCAGCCAGCGGGCCGGAGAGACCCAGTACTTC. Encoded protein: CASQRAGETQYF. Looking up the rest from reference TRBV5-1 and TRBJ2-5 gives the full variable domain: KAGVTQTPRYLIKTRGQQVTLSCSPISGHRSVSWYQQTPGQGLQFLFEYFSETQRNKGNFPGRFSGRQFSNSRSEMNVSTLELGDSALYLCASQRAGETQYFGPGTRLLVL.

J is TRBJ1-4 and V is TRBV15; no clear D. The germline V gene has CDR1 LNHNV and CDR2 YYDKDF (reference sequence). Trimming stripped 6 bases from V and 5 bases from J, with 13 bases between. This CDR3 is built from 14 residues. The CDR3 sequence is CATSRTEVNEKLFF. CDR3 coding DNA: TGTGCCACCAGTCGGACGGAGGTGAATGAAAAACTGTTTTTT.

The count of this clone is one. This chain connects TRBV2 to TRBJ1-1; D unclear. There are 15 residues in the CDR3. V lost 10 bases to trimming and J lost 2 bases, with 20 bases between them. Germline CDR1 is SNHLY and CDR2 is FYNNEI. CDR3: CATPPTFNSNTEAFF. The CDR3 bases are TGTGCCACCCCGCCTACCTTTAACAGTAACACTGAAGCTTTCTTT.

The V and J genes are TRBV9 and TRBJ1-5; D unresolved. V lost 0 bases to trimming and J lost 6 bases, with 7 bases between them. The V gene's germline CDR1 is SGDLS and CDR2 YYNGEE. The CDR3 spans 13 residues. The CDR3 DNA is TGTGCCAGCAGCGTAGACCAGTTTCAGCCCCAGCATTTT. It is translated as CASSVDQFQPQHF.